The next 25 T cell receptor beta chains were all read from a single sample in a study of pediatric ulcerative colitis. The assay was immunoSEQ multiplex PCR, and TCRdb's table has in-frame clones only and misses some. The sample yields 30,000 to 45,000 clones, less than 85% seen once. Sequenced material: blood. These receptors were collected from a girl aged 5 to 17 with moderate ulcerative colitis.

This clone came up once. The rearrangement uses TRBV5-1 and TRBJ2-5; TRBD1 agrees at 11 bases. V lost 1 base, J lost 4 bases, and 3 bases stayed unmatched. Germline loops: CDR1 SGHRS, CDR2 YFSETQ. CDR3 length: 15 amino acids. CDR3 sequence reads: CASSLRTGGIETQYF. The CDR3 DNA reads as TGCGCCAGCAGCTTGAGGACAGGGGGCATAGAGACCCAGTACTTC.

This chain joins TRBV19 and TRBJ1-4; 8 bases fit TRBD1. The trim removed 5 bases at V and 5 bases at J, leaving 4 bases unmatched. The germline V gene has CDR1 LNHDA and CDR2 SQIVND (reference sequence). CDR3 length: 14 amino acids. The CDR3 DNA reads TGTGCCAGTAGTCCGGGACAGGTGAATGAAAAACTGTTTTTT. Protein product: CASSPGQVNEKLFF.

This clone was counted once. The rearrangement joins TRBV5-1 to TRBJ2-2; 11 nucleotides align to TRBD1. This CDR3 is built from 18 residues. V shed 3 bases, J shed 4 bases, and the junction held 11 bases outside the gene matches. Looked up from germline, CDR1 is SGHRS and CDR2 is YFSETQ. CDR3 residues: CASSYHPDRGLGTGELFF. The DNA of the CDR3 is TGCGCCAGCAGCTACCACCCGGACAGGGGGCTGGGCACCGGGGAGCTGTTTTTT. The entire variable domain, with the rest obtained from reference TRBV5-1 and TRBJ2-2, is as follows: KAGVTQTPRYLIKTRGQQVTLSCSPISGHRSVSWYQQTPGQGLQFLFEYFSETQRNKGNFPGRFSGRQFSNSRSEMNVSTLELGDSALYLCASSYHPDRGLGTGELFFGEGSRLTVL.

The rearrangement joins TRBV10-3 to TRBJ2-2, with D perhaps TRBD2 (6 bases). Germline V lookup: CDR1 ENHRY, CDR2 SYGVKD. The CDR3 sequence is 14 residues long. Trimming cost V 8 bases and J 0 bases, with 10 bases left between them. CDR3 DNA: TGTGCCATCTCCCGACTAGCGAACACCGGGGAGCTGTTTTTT. It encodes CAISRLANTGELFF.

This rearrangement joins TRBV2 to TRBJ1-2, with D hard to call. The germline V gene encodes CDR1 SNHLY and CDR2 FYNNEI. The CDR3 has 13 residues. The V end lost 5 bases, the J end lost 9 bases, and 16 bases lay between the germline ends. CDR3 in amino acids: CASSISGDSSYTF. CDR3 nucleotide sequence: TGTGCCAGCAGTATCTCTGGGGATTCTAGCTACACCTTC.

The V call is TRBV27, the J call TRBJ1-5; D call uncertain. Trimming removed 3 bases at V and 3 bases at J, with 6 bases between. This CDR3 has 13 amino acids. Germline V gives CDR1 MNHEY, CDR2 SMNVEV (reference sequence). In DNA form, the CDR3 reads TGTGCCAGCAGTTTGACACTCAATCAGCCCCAGCATTTT. Amino acid sequence: CASSLTLNQPQHF.

The rearrangement uses TRBV7-3 and TRBJ1-1; D perhaps matches TRBD1 (5 bases). V lost 6 bases and J lost 7, with 21 bases in between. This CDR3 is 15 amino acids long. Germline V gene data show CDR1 as SGHTA and CDR2 as FQGTGA. This chain's CDR3 is CASRQGAGMGHEAFF. CDR3 DNA: TGTGCCAGCAGACAAGGCGCAGGGATGGGCCATGAAGCTTTCTTT.

The chain employs TRBV6-6 and TRBJ1-1; D not resolved. V lost 7 bases, J lost 5 bases, and 14 bases lay in between. The CDR3 is 13 amino acids. Germline CDR1 reads MNHNY; CDR2 reads SVGAGI (reference sequence). CDR3 protein: CASTEGQTTEAFF. The CDR3, as DNA: TGTGCCAGCACCGAAGGGCAAACTACTGAAGCTTTCTTT.

The sample holds one count of this clone. This chain joins TRBV7-9 and TRBJ1-3; no firm D call. Germline V lookup: CDR1 SEHNR, CDR2 FQNEAQ (reference sequence). V was trimmed by 1 base and J by 0 bases, leaving 13 bases between them. CDR3 length equals 17 residues. The chain's CDR3 is CASSLGGSYLSGNTIYF. CDR3 in DNA: TGTGCCAGCAGCTTAGGGGGATCCTACCTCTCTGGAAACACCATATATTTT.

The chain employs TRBV7-9 and TRBJ1-2; D ambiguous. The V end lost 5 bases, the J end lost 8 bases, and 21 bases lay between the germline ends. CDR3 length equals 15 residues. In germline, CDR1 is SEHNR, CDR2 FQNEAQ (reference sequence). CDR3 region: CASSHSPGSTGGYTF. DNA of the CDR3: TGTGCCAGCAGCCACTCCCCCGGATCCACTGGAGGCTACACCTTC.

CDR3 nucleotide sequence: TGTGCCAGCAGCTTTCTGTCCTACGAGCAGTACTTC. Translated, it gives CASSFLSYEQYF. The rearrangement joins TRBV13 to TRBJ2-7; no firm D call. The ends were cut back, 3 bases at V and 1 base at J, with 4 bases in the middle. Germline CDR1 PRHDT, CDR2 FYEKMQ (reference sequence). This CDR3 comprises 12 residues.

The chain uses TRBV30 and TRBJ1-2; D remains unclear. V gave up 5 bases and J gave up 4 bases, with 14 bases separating them. The CDR3 is made up of 13 amino acids. Germline CDR1 reads GTSNPN; CDR2 reads SVGIG (reference sequence). The CDR3 sequence is CAWYAGEPYGYTF. The DNA for the CDR3 is TGTGCCTGGTACGCCGGGGAACCCTATGGCTACACCTTC.

The V gene is TRBV28, the J gene TRBJ2-5; 9 positions agree with TRBD1. Germline values: CDR1 MDHEN, CDR2 SYDVKM. Trimming took 6 bases from V and 4 from J; bases not matched to a gene: 6. This CDR3 contains 14 residues. The CDR3 spells CASRGQGLLETQYF. CDR3 bases: TGTGCCAGCAGGGGACAGGGTTTGCTAGAGACCCAGTACTTC.

The chain joins TRBV7-9 to TRBJ1-4, with a tentative D call TRBD1 (6 bases). Germline CDR1 reads SEHNR; CDR2 reads FQNEAQ (reference sequence). The CDR3 runs to 15 residues. V lost 5 bases and J lost 7, with 17 bases in between. The CDR3 here is CASSPTGGPSEKLFF. In nucleotides, the CDR3 is TGTGCCAGCAGCCCCACGGGGGGCCCAAGTGAAAAACTGTTTTTT.

The chain carries TRBV15 and TRBJ1-1; 9 bases are shared with TRBD1. CDR1 and CDR2 from the germline V gene are LNHNV and YYDKDF (reference sequence). V was pared by 1 base and J by 11 bases, with 5 bases of the junction left unmatched. CDR3 length equals 13 residues. The CDR3 DNA is TGTGCCACCAGCAGAGTAGGAGACAGGGGGGCTTTCTTT. Protein: CATSRVGDRGAFF.

The chain couples TRBV30 to TRBJ2-2; 11 nucleotides agree with TRBD2. Germline V gives CDR1 GTSNPN, CDR2 SVGIG (reference sequence). V dropped 0 bases and J dropped 6; count of bases not matched to a gene: 6. This CDR3 has 16 residues. The CDR3 reads CAWSVTSGKVSGELFF. In DNA form, the CDR3 reads TGTGCCTGGAGTGTGACTAGCGGGAAGGTTTCCGGGGAGCTGTTTTTT. Drawing the rest from reference TRBV30 and TRBJ2-2, the complete variable domain is SQTIHQWPATLVQPVGSPLSLECTVEGTSNPNLYWYRQAAGRGLQLLFYSVGIGQISSEVPQNLSASRPQDRQFILSSKKLLLSDSGFYLCAWSVTSGKVSGELFFGEGSRLTVL.

This sequence joins TRBV28 and TRBJ2-3; D gene uncertain. Per the germline V gene, CDR1 is MDHEN and CDR2 is SYDVKM. The CDR3 spans 16 residues. The V and J ends lost 4 bases and 4 bases respectively, with 18 bases between them. In DNA, the CDR3 is TGTGCCAGCAGTTCCCCGACGGAAATAACCCCAGATACGCAGTATTTT. This gives the protein CASSSPTEITPDTQYF.

The rearrangement links TRBV4-1 to TRBJ2-5, with D unresolved. CDR3 length: 14 residues. The germline CDR1 and CDR2 sequences are MGHRA and YSYEKL. Trimming removed 4 bases at V and 4 bases at J, with 13 bases between. The DNA for the CDR3 is TGCGCCAGCAGCCCCGAAGGTCCAGGAGAGACCCAGTACTTC. Protein product: CASSPEGPGETQYF.

V is TRBV2 and J is TRBJ2-5; D unresolved. V gave up 10 bases and J gave up 1 base, with 10 bases separating them. The CDR3 runs to 12 residues. Germline CDR1 SNHLY, CDR2 FYNNEI. The CDR3 region is CATQDTQETQYF. The CDR3 coding sequence is TGTGCCACCCAGGATACCCAAGAGACCCAGTACTTC.

The chain is built from TRBV7-2 and TRBJ1-1; 9 nucleotides agree with TRBD1. The J segment lost 0 bases and the V segment lost 5 bases, leaving 4 bases of the junction unmatched. The CDR3 loop spans 15 amino acids. CDR1 and CDR2 from the germline V gene are SGHTA and FQGNSA. CDR3 sequence: CASSPRTGVNTEAFF. In DNA, the CDR3 is TGTGCCAGCAGCCCCCGGACAGGGGTGAACACTGAAGCTTTCTTT.

The gene calls are TRBV19 and TRBJ1-5, with TRBD1 identical over 10 bases. The ends lost 3 bases at V and 0 bases at J; junction bases unmatched: 5. The germline CDR1 and CDR2 sequences are LNHDA and SQIVND (reference sequence). CDR3 length: 17 residues. CDR3 coding DNA: TGTGCCAGTAGTATCCGGACAGGGGGAAATAGCAATCAGCCCCAGCATTTT. It specifies CASSIRTGGNSNQPQHF.

V usage is TRBV5-1 and J usage is TRBJ2-6; 9 nucleotides line up with TRBD1. The germline V gene has CDR1 SGHRS and CDR2 YFSETQ. The V segment lost 2 bases and the J segment 3 bases; nucleotides outside the gene matches: 12. The CDR3 covers 19 residues. The CDR3 loop is CASSFLTGTGLSGANVLTF. As DNA, the CDR3 is TGCGCCAGCAGCTTCCTTACCGGGACAGGGCTGAGTGGGGCCAACGTCCTGACTTTC.

The chain employs TRBV9 and TRBJ2-3, with D tentatively TRBD1 (5 bases). V lost 0 bases, J lost 4 bases, and 12 bases lay in between. Germline V gene lookup returns CDR1 SGDLS and CDR2 YYNGEE. This CDR3 has 15 residues. The CDR3 is CASSVEGRVPDTQYF. CDR3 DNA sequence: TGTGCCAGCAGCGTAGAAGGCAGGGTGCCAGATACGCAGTATTTT.

This rearrangement joins TRBV7-8 to TRBJ2-1; D is possibly TRBD1 or TRBD2 (6 bases each). The CDR3 runs to 13 residues. Germline V gives CDR1 SGHVS, CDR2 FQNEAQ. Trimming left V 5 bases short and J 14 bases short, with 19 bases between. DNA of the CDR3: TGTGCCAGCAGCCAAGACTCCCGGGGGCGGGAGTTCTTC. Its translation: CASSQDSRGREFF.

This clone was counted only a few times. The chain combines TRBV5-4 with TRBJ2-7, with D possibly being TRBD1 (5 bases). The germline V gene encodes CDR1 SGHNT and CDR2 YYREEE (reference sequence). The ends were cut back, 6 bases at V and 3 bases at J, with 13 bases in the middle. This CDR3 contains 13 residues. CDR3 DNA sequence: TGTGCCAGCAACGAGGACAAAGACTACGAGCAGTACTTC. Residues: CASNEDKDYEQYF.